One sample yielded the 7 T cell receptor beta chains listed below, sequenced in a study of siplizumab effects on memory and regulatory T cells. TCRdb's table, derived via immunoSEQ multiplex PCR, lists solely in-frame clones and lacks some. The table shows 100,000 or so clones, with approximately 92% occurring only once. Sequencing was carried out using non-Treg CD4+ T cells sorted from blood. These receptors originate from a human donor in good health.

The V and J genes are TRBV5-6 and TRBJ2-3; maybe TRBD1 (5 bases). V lost 0 bases, J lost 4 bases, and 9 bases lay in between. The germline V gene encodes CDR1 SGHDT and CDR2 YYEEEE. The CDR3 is 14 residues long. The CDR3 loop reads CASSLGQGADTQYF. The CDR3, as DNA: TGTGCCAGCAGCTTGGGTCAAGGGGCAGATACGCAGTATTTT.

The gene calls are TRBV5-1 and TRBJ2-7; unclear D gene. Germline values: CDR1 SGHRS, CDR2 YFSETQ. This CDR3 is 13 amino acids long. The germline V and J ends were trimmed by 4 bases and 0 bases, with 8 bases remaining between them. The CDR3 sequence: CASSPGPSYEQYF. The CDR3 nucleotides read TGCGCCAGCAGCCCTGGACCCTCCTACGAGCAGTACTTC.

The chain carries TRBV7-2 and TRBJ2-7; D is undetermined. The length of the CDR3 is 14 residues. The germline V gene has CDR1 SGHTA and CDR2 FQGNSA. Deletions cut 5 bases from V and 3 bases from J, with 14 bases between. CDR3 coding DNA: TGTGCCAGCAGCAAGACACCTACGCACTACGAGCAGTACTTC. Translated: CASSKTPTHYEQYF.

Note on this clone: Compared with germline, one end of the junction differs, possibly owing to a read error. The genes are TRBV18 and TRBJ1-6, with D uncertain. This CDR3 has 11 residues. The germline V gene encodes CDR1 KGHSH and CDR2 LQKENI. The CDR3 sequence is CASSPGGVLDF. CDR3 DNA: TGTGCCAGCTCACCAGGCGGAGTATTGGACTTT.

This rearrangement joins TRBV30 to TRBJ1-1, with a tentative D call TRBD1 (6 bases). Germline values: CDR1 GTSNPN, CDR2 SVGIG (reference sequence). V was shortened by 5 bases and J by 3 bases, with 13 bases between the two germline ends. This CDR3 has 13 residues. CDR3: CAWANGGHTEAFF. The CDR3 DNA follows: TGTGCCTGGGCCAATGGGGGGCACACTGAAGCTTTCTTT.

This chain connects TRBV5-1 to TRBJ2-1; D is possibly TRBD2 (7 bases). This CDR3 region has 15 residues. Trimming pared 4 bases from V and 7 bases from J, leaving 18 bases between. Germline CDR1 SGHRS, CDR2 YFSETQ. This CDR3 is CASSAGGQRMNEQFF. The CDR3 DNA reads as TGCGCCAGCAGCGCCGGGGGGCAGCGTATGAATGAGCAGTTCTTC.

The rearrangement links TRBV9 to TRBJ2-5; 14 nucleotides line up with TRBD2. Germline V gene data show CDR1 as SGDLS and CDR2 as YYNGEE. The CDR3 is 17 amino acids. V was pared by 4 bases and J by 1 base, with 6 bases of the junction left unmatched. The CDR3 sequence: CASSTGTSGGLQETQYF. In nucleotides, the CDR3 is TGTGCCAGCAGCACAGGGACTAGCGGGGGCCTCCAAGAGACCCAGTACTTC.